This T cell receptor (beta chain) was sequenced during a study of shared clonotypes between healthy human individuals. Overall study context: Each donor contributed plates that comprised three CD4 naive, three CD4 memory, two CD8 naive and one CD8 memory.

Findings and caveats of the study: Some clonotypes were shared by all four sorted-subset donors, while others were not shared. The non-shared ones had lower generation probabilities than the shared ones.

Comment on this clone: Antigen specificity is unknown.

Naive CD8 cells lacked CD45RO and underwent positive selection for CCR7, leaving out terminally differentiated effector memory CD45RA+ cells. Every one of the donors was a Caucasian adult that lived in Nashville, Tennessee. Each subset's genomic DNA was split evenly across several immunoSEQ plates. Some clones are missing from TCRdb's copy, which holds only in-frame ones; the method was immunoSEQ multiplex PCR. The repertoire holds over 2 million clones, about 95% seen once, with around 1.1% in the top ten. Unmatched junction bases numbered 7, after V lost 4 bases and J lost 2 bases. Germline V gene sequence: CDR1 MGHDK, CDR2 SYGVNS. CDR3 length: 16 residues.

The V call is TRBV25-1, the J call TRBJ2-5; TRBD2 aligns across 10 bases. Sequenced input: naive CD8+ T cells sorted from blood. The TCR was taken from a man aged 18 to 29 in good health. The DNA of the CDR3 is TGTGCCAGCAGTGTAACTAGCGGGAACTTACAAGAGACCCAGTACTTC. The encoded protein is CASSVTSGNLQETQYF. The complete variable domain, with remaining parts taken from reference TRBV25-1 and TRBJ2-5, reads EADIYQTPRYLVIGTGKKITLECSQTMGHDKMYWYQQDPGMELHLIHYSYGVNSTEKGDLSSESTVSRIRTEHFPLTLESARPSHTSQYLCASSVTSGNLQETQYFGPGTRLLVL.